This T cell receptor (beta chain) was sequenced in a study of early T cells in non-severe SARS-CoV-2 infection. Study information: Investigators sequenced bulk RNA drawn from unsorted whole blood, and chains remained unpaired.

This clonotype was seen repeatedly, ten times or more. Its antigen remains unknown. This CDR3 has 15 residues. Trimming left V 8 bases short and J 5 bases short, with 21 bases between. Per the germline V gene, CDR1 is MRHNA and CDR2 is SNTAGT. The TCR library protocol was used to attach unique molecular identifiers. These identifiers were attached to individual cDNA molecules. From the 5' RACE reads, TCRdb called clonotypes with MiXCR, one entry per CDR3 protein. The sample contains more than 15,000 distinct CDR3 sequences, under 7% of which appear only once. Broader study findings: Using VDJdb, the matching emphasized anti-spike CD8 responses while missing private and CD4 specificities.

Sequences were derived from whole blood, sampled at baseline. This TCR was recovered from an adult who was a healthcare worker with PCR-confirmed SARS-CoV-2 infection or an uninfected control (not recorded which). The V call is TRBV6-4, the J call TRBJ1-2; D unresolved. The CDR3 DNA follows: TGTGCCAGCCGCCAAGTGCCAGGCGGTGGGTATGGCTACACCTTC. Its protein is CASRQVPGGGYGYTF.